These 10 T cell receptor beta chains were all obtained from the same sample, sequenced in a study of shared clonotypes between healthy human individuals. The repertoire was sequenced with immunoSEQ multiplex PCR; TCRdb's copy has only in-frame clones and lacks some. In the table there are under 600,000 clones, over 60% of which are singletons. Sequenced material: PBMCs. Receptor source: a woman in her thirties or forties in good health. Some clones in this sample may be carry-over from other donors' samples.

The chain has TRBV19 and TRBJ1-2; D is possibly TRBD1 (5 bases). Per germline, CDR1 LNHDA and CDR2 SQIVND (reference sequence). Trimming removed 6 bases at V and 4 bases at J, with 15 bases between. This CDR3 is 14 amino acids long. The CDR3 loop is CASSPGGWAYGYTF. For the CDR3, the DNA is TGTGCCAGTAGCCCCGGGGGTTGGGCCTATGGCTACACCTTC. Looking up the rest from reference TRBV19 and TRBJ1-2 gives the full variable domain: DGGITQSPKYLFRKEGQNVTLSCEQNLNHDAMYWYRQDPGQGLRLIYYSQIVNDFQKGDIAEGYSVSREKKESFPLTVTSAQKNPTAFYLCASSPGGWAYGYTFGSGTRLTVV.

The chain uses TRBV10-3 and TRBJ1-3; D not resolved. V gave up 3 bases and J gave up 0 bases, with 12 bases separating them. CDR3 length equals 16 residues. Per the germline V gene, CDR1 is ENHRY and CDR2 is SYGVKD. This CDR3 reads CAISERVTVSGNTIYF. CDR3 sequence (DNA): TGTGCCATCAGTGAACGAGTAACCGTCTCTGGAAACACCATATATTTT.

The chain couples TRBV7-8 to TRBJ1-4; TRBD1 matches 9 bases. CDR1 and CDR2 from the germline V gene are SGHVS and FQNEAQ. The length of the CDR3 is 19 residues. V lost 0 bases, J lost 0 bases, and 8 bases stayed unmatched. CDR3 sequence: CASSLAFNRGQATNEKLFF. CDR3 in DNA: TGTGCCAGCAGCTTAGCTTTTAACAGGGGGCAAGCAACTAATGAAAAACTGTTTTTT.

This clone was seen more than once but under ten times. Other DNA sequences within the sample encode an identical CDR3. This chain uses TRBV4-3 with TRBJ1-5, with D hard to call. V dropped 0 bases and J dropped 3 bases, with 21 bases sitting between them. The CDR3 consists of 19 residues. Per germline, CDR1 LGHNA and CDR2 YSLEER. The CDR3 loop reads CASSQDWPATSILNQPQHF. The CDR3, as DNA: TGCGCCAGCAGCCAAGATTGGCCCGCCACGTCCATCCTCAATCAGCCCCAGCATTTT.

V is TRBV27 and J is TRBJ2-3, with 8 bases aligning to TRBD1. Germline values: CDR1 MNHEY, CDR2 SMNVEV (reference sequence). The CDR3 loop spans 13 amino acids. J was trimmed by 2 bases and V by 10 bases; bases with no gene match: 5. The CDR3 spells CATGQGVTDTQYF. DNA of the CDR3: TGTGCCACCGGACAGGGAGTCACAGATACGCAGTATTTT.

The chain is built from TRBV18 and TRBJ2-5; TRBD2 matches at 10 bases. V lost 3 bases and J lost 3; bases outside the gene matches: 4. The germline gives CDR1 KGHSH, CDR2 LQKENI. The CDR3 extends over 15 amino acids. This CDR3 reads CASSPVLAGKETQYF. CDR3 DNA sequence: TGTGCCAGCTCACCTGTACTAGCGGGAAAAGAGACCCAGTACTTC.

The rearrangement links TRBV7-6 to TRBJ2-7; D may be TRBD1 (9 bases). CDR3 length equals 14 residues. Per germline, CDR1 SGHVS and CDR2 FNYEAQ. V lost 5 bases to trimming and J lost 7 bases, with 18 bases between them. The CDR3 reads CASSTGTGTREQYF. The CDR3 region has the DNA TGTGCCAGCAGCACCGGGACAGGGACTAGGGAGCAGTACTTC.

The rearrangement uses TRBV28 and TRBJ2-7, with a possible D match to TRBD2 (5 bases). The CDR3 consists of 15 residues. Trimming cost V 6 bases and J 2 bases, with 17 bases left between them. Looked up from germline, CDR1 is MDHEN and CDR2 is SYDVKM. CDR3 in DNA: TGTGCCAGCAGCTCCCGCCGGGATCCGACCTACGAGCAGTACTTC. Amino acid sequence: CASSSRRDPTYEQYF.

This clone came up once. The chain carries TRBV25-1 and TRBJ2-3; D is ambiguous. CDR3 length: 13 residues. The ends were cut back, 5 bases at V and 5 bases at J, with 11 bases in the middle. Per the germline V gene, CDR1 is MGHDK and CDR2 is SYGVNS. The CDR3 here is CASSTPQEDTQYF. CDR3 coding DNA: TGTGCCAGCAGTACTCCTCAGGAAGATACGCAGTATTTT.

Regarding this clone: Different DNA sequences within this sample yield the same CDR3. The chain has TRBV5-4 and TRBJ2-1; the D gene is possibly TRBD2 (5 bases). V was trimmed by 4 bases and J by 0 bases, leaving 11 bases between them. Germline loops: CDR1 SGHNT, CDR2 YYREEE (reference sequence). The CDR3 covers 15 residues. The CDR3 nucleotides read TGTGCCAGCAGCCCGACCGGGGACTCCTACAATGAGCAGTTCTTC. Its protein is CASSPTGDSYNEQFF.